This TCR beta chain was sequenced for a study of beta chain features in type 1 diabetes. By way of CD45RO/CCR7/CD25/CD127/CD95/CD27, the CD4+ regulatory, stem cell-like memory, central memory and naive cells were sorted. A word on this clone: Its cognate antigen is unknown.

CDR1 is MGHRA and CDR2 is YSYEKL in the germline V gene. Trimming cost V 4 bases and J 8 bases; bases outside gene matches: 7. This CDR3 contains 14 residues. Every isolated RNA sample was fully reverse transcribed, so sequencing captured expressed TCRB transcripts. This table comes from immunoSEQ multiplex PCR, and its TCRdb copy is limited to in-frame clones, with some not included. The sample holds 350,000 or so clones, less than 20% seen once. General observations from the study: With patients and controls alike, PCR might favor shorter templates to an equal degree. Shorter TCRB CDR3s, moderately but significantly so, were found in Type 1 diabetes patients in all four CD4+ subsets. In type 1 diabetes patients, VDJ junctions had fewer insertions; deletions at these junctions were more frequent.

The sequenced material came from naive CD4+ T cells from blood. The source is a young woman in good health. The rearrangement links TRBV4-1 to TRBJ2-1; 8 bases match TRBD2. The CDR3 region has the DNA TGCGCCAGCAGCCGCCTACTAGCGGCCCATGAGCAGTTCTTC. It yields the protein CASSRLLAAHEQFF.